One and the same sample provided the 28 T cell receptor beta chains below, sequenced in a study of T cell responses to AZD1222 COVID-19 vaccine. Profiled with immunoSEQ multiplex PCR; TCRdb holds only in-frame clones, not every one. The profile shows roughly 120,000 clones, about nine tenths of them singletons. This material consisted of peripheral blood, taken 28 days after the second AZD1222 dose. These receptors were obtained from an adult who received the AZD1222 COVID-19 vaccine.

V and J are TRBV7-2 and TRBJ2-7; 10 bases map to TRBD2. Germline CDR1 SGHTA, CDR2 FQGNSA. The V segment lost 1 base and the J segment 3 bases; nucleotides outside the gene matches: 6. CDR3 length: 16 amino acids. The CDR3 reads CASSLVGASGSYEQYF. CDR3 nucleotide sequence: TGTGCCAGCAGCTTAGTAGGGGCTAGCGGGAGCTACGAGCAGTACTTC.

The CDR3 sequence is CASSPAGGLNTEAFF. CDR3 DNA sequence: TGCGCCAGCAGCCCAGCAGGGGGGTTGAACACTGAAGCTTTCTTT. The chain is built from TRBV5-1 and TRBJ1-1; 7 nucleotides agree with TRBD1. Trimming took 4 bases from V and 0 from J; bases not matched to a gene: 6. From germline, CDR1 is SGHRS and CDR2 YFSETQ. This CDR3 is built from 15 residues.

This chain joins TRBV27 and TRBJ1-5, with D tentatively TRBD1 (5 bases). The CDR3 covers 15 residues. CDR1 and CDR2 from the germline V gene are MNHEY and SMNVEV (reference sequence). V was trimmed by 3 bases and J by 6 bases, leaving 15 bases between them. Here the CDR3 reads CASSFLPGQGQPQHF. CDR3 coding DNA: TGTGCCAGCAGTTTCCTGCCAGGGCAGGGTCAGCCCCAGCATTTT.

The chain uses TRBV11-2 and TRBJ2-7; 9 bases line up with TRBD1. Germline loops: CDR1 SGHAT, CDR2 FQNNGV. The V and J ends lost 4 bases and 3 bases, in that order; junction bases with no gene match: 7. CDR3 length equals 15 residues. The CDR3 nucleotides are TGTGCCAGCAGCTCCACAGGGGGCGGCAACTACGAGCAGTACTTC. Translating it yields CASSSTGGGNYEQYF.

This clone was seen a single time. The chain recombines TRBV4-1 with TRBJ2-2, with 7 bases aligning to TRBD1. CDR1 MGHRA and CDR2 YSYEKL come from the germline V gene. The V gene end was trimmed by 10 bases and the J gene end by 1 base; junction bases not matched to a gene: 15. The CDR3 has 17 amino acids. The CDR3 loop reads CATRGQSTILNTGELFF. The CDR3 DNA sequence: TGCGCCACCAGGGGACAGAGTACTATTCTGAACACCGGGGAGCTGTTTTTT.

The chain combines TRBV27 with TRBJ2-7; the match to TRBD2 covers 7 bases. The CDR3 length is 13 residues. Per germline, CDR1 MNHEY and CDR2 SMNVEV (reference sequence). V was pared by 4 bases and J by 7 bases, with 7 bases of the junction left unmatched. The CDR3 DNA is TGTGCCAGCAGTTGGGGGACTAAAGGTGAGCAGTACTTC. Its translation: CASSWGTKGEQYF.

The genes are TRBV5-1 and TRBJ2-7; no clear D gene. Trimming removed 0 bases at V and 5 bases at J, with 9 bases between. Germline values: CDR1 SGHRS, CDR2 YFSETQ. The CDR3 spans 13 residues. The CDR3 protein is CASSLGPLNEQYF. CDR3 nucleotides: TGCGCCAGCAGCTTGGGACCCCTGAACGAGCAGTACTTC.

The V and J genes are TRBV6-5 and TRBJ1-1; D not resolved. This CDR3 comprises 13 residues. Trimming cost V 6 bases and J 0 bases, with 8 bases left between them. The germline V gene has CDR1 MNHEY and CDR2 SVGAGI. The DNA for the CDR3 is TGTGCCAGCAGCCCCGTAGTGAACACTGAAGCTTTCTTT. Amino acid sequence: CASSPVVNTEAFF.

The chain couples TRBV27 to TRBJ1-1; perhaps TRBD1 as D (5 bases). Germline V gene data show CDR1 as MNHEY and CDR2 as SMNVEV (reference sequence). This CDR3 comprises 15 residues. Trimming removed 7 bases from V and 1 base from J, with 16 bases in between. CDR3 loop: CASTSLGAGNTEAFF. As DNA, the CDR3 is TGTGCCAGCACCTCACTAGGGGCAGGGAACACTGAAGCTTTCTTT.

The chain links TRBV20-1 to TRBJ1-2; D remains unclear. Germline-derived CDR1 and CDR2 are DFQATT and SNEGSKA (reference sequence). CDR3 length equals 9 residues. Trimming removed 3 bases from V and 11 bases from J, with 7 bases in between. In nucleotides, the CDR3 is TGCAGTGCTAGCATGGGGTACACCTTC. Encoded protein: CSASMGYTF.

V gene TRBV6-5 combines with J gene TRBJ2-7; tentatively, D is TRBD1 or TRBD2 (6 bases each). This CDR3 spans 14 amino acids. Per germline, CDR1 MNHEY and CDR2 SVGAGI. The V and J ends lost 3 bases and 1 base respectively, with 10 bases between them. The CDR3 reads CASSYRGRSYEQYF. The DNA of the CDR3 is TGTGCCAGCAGTTATCGGGGGCGTTCCTACGAGCAGTACTTC.

The rearrangement joins TRBV28 to TRBJ2-7, with D uncertain. From germline, CDR1 is MDHEN and CDR2 SYDVKM. With 4 bases removed from V and 2 bases from J, the gap between germline ends came to 9 bases. The CDR3 covers 13 residues. The CDR3 protein is CASSSGRTYEQYF. The CDR3 DNA sequence: TGTGCCAGCAGTTCAGGACGGACCTACGAGCAGTACTTC. Variable domain in full (rest from reference TRBV28 and TRBJ2-7): DVKVTQSSRYLVKRTGEKVFLECVQDMDHENMFWYRQDPGLGLRLIYFSYDVKMKEKGDIPEGYSVSREKKERFSLILESASTNQTSMYLCASSSGRTYEQYFGPGTRLTVT.

V is TRBV28 and J is TRBJ2-7, with TRBD2 identical over 7 bases. The CDR3 is 12 residues long. Germline V CDR1 and CDR2: MDHEN, SYDVKM. The V gene end was trimmed by 5 bases and the J gene end by 6 bases; junction bases not matched to a gene: 4. The CDR3 DNA follows: TGTGCCAGCAGTCCAATAGCGGGCGAGCAGTACTTC. Its translation is CASSPIAGEQYF.

The chain employs TRBV5-5 and TRBJ2-7; D not certain. Trimming shortened V by 1 base and J by 2 bases, and 13 bases separated the two germline ends. This CDR3 has 15 residues. Germline CDR1 is SGHKS and CDR2 is YYEKEE (reference sequence). The CDR3 nucleotides read TGTGCCAGCAGCTTGTTGGGAAGAGGTGCCTACGAGCAGTACTTC. Protein: CASSLLGRGAYEQYF.

This clone has only one observation. The chain uses TRBV4-2 and TRBJ1-1; no clear D. Trimming stripped 4 bases from V and 5 bases from J, with 8 bases between. Germline V gives CDR1 LGHNA, CDR2 YNFKEQ. CDR3 length: 12 amino acids. CDR3 in DNA: TGTGCCAGCAGCCCAATCGGGACTGAAGCTTTCTTT. Protein: CASSPIGTEAFF.

The chain uses TRBV6-4 and TRBJ1-4, with 10 bases identical to TRBD1. The CDR3 sequence is 15 residues long. Germline V gives CDR1 MRHNA, CDR2 SNTAGT. V dropped 2 bases and J dropped 8; count of bases not matched to a gene: 5. The CDR3 protein is CASSDTGTGVEKLFF. CDR3 bases: TGTGCCAGCAGTGACACTGGGACAGGGGTGGAAAAACTGTTTTTT.

This clone was counted between two and nine times. The genes are TRBV3-1 (or the pseudogene TRBV3-2) and TRBJ2-1; D possibly uses TRBD1 or TRBD2 (5 bases each). This CDR3 contains 15 residues. Per germline, CDR1 LGHDT and CDR2 YNNKEL (reference sequence). Trimming removed 4 bases from V and 0 bases from J, with 10 bases in between. CDR3 protein: CASSPPGASYNEQFF. In nucleotides, the CDR3 is TGTGCCAGCAGCCCCCCCGGGGCCTCCTACAATGAGCAGTTCTTC.

V and J are TRBV28 and TRBJ2-7, with D perhaps matching TRBD1 or TRBD2 (5 bases each). Germline V gene data show CDR1 as MDHEN and CDR2 as SYDVKM. CDR3 length equals 13 residues. Trimming cost V 6 bases and J 2 bases, with 11 bases left between them. The CDR3 spells CASRAGATYEQYF. CDR3 in DNA: TGTGCCAGCAGAGCCGGGGCTACCTACGAGCAGTACTTC.

The genes are TRBV29-1 and TRBJ2-5; 9 nucleotides agree with TRBD2. Germline loops: CDR1 SQVTM, CDR2 ANQGSEA. The V gene end was trimmed by 3 bases and the J gene end by 4 bases; junction bases not matched to a gene: 6. The CDR3 runs to 14 residues. CDR3: CSVDGGTSIETQYF. The CDR3 nucleotides are TGCAGCGTTGACGGCGGGACTAGCATAGAGACCCAGTACTTC.

The chain combines TRBV2 with TRBJ2-1, with 9 bases that match TRBD2. The CDR3 has 12 residues. Trimming took 8 bases from V and 7 from J; bases not matched to a gene: 3. Per germline, CDR1 SNHLY and CDR2 FYNNEI. The CDR3 spells CASRAGGNEQFF. The CDR3 DNA sequence: TGTGCCAGCCGGGCGGGAGGGAATGAGCAGTTCTTC.

The chain joins TRBV7-2 to TRBJ1-5, with D maybe TRBD1 (5 bases). The CDR3 runs 14 residues. CDR1 and CDR2 (germline): SGHTA, FQGNSA. V dropped 4 bases and J dropped 2 bases, with 9 bases sitting between them. CDR3 DNA: TGTGCCAGCAGCTCGACAGTTGGCAATCAGCCCCAGCATTTT. It specifies CASSSTVGNQPQHF.

The V and J genes are TRBV7-2 and TRBJ2-2; perhaps TRBD2 as D (6 bases). The ends were cut back, 1 base at V and 1 base at J, with 7 bases in the middle. The CDR3 spans 15 residues. The germline V gene has CDR1 SGHTA and CDR2 FQGNSA. The CDR3 DNA is TGTGCCAGCAGCTTAGTGGGAGGGAACACCGGGGAGCTGTTTTTT. Protein product: CASSLVGGNTGELFF. Full variable domain (rest looked up from reference TRBV7-2 and TRBJ2-2): GAGVSQSPSNKVTEKGKDVELRCDPISGHTALYWYRQSLGQGLEFLIYFQGNSAPDKSGLPSDRFSAERTGGSVSTLTIQRTQQEDSAVYLCASSLVGGNTGELFFGEGSRLTVL.

The chain carries TRBV19 and TRBJ2-3, with 8 bases identical to TRBD1. Germline CDR1 LNHDA, CDR2 SQIVND (reference sequence). There are 15 residues in the CDR3. V gave up 1 base and J gave up 4 bases; unmatched junction bases: 4. CDR3 sequence (DNA): TGTGCCAGTAGTATAGCACGGACAGGGTCAGATACGCAGTATTTT. Its translation is CASSIARTGSDTQYF.

This clone was detected only a few times. The chain employs TRBV7-9 and TRBJ2-7; 7 nucleotides line up with TRBD1. The V and J ends lost 6 bases and 3 bases, in that order; junction bases with no gene match: 5. The CDR3 sequence is 13 residues long. Germline CDR1 reads SEHNR; CDR2 reads FQNEAQ (reference sequence). The CDR3 spells CASSPGGSYEQYF. CDR3 bases: TGTGCCAGCAGTCCAGGGGGTAGCTACGAGCAGTACTTC.

The table lists this clone with a count of one. V is TRBV7-9 and J is TRBJ1-1; D is undetermined. Germline V gene sequence: CDR1 SEHNR, CDR2 FQNEAQ (reference sequence). Trimming cost V 0 bases and J 7 bases, with 9 bases left between them. The CDR3 covers 13 residues. In DNA form, the CDR3 reads TGTGCCAGCAGCTTAGCGCTTACACTTGAAGCTTTCTTT. Encoded protein: CASSLALTLEAFF.

This clone was observed a few times. This chain joins TRBV6-1 and TRBJ1-5, with 7 bases identical to TRBD1. Germline CDR1 reads MNHNS; CDR2 reads SASEGT. V dropped 7 bases and J dropped 6; count of bases not matched to a gene: 6. The CDR3 contains 13 residues. Written as DNA, the CDR3 is TGTGCCAGCACCACAGGGGCAGGTCAGCCCCAGCATTTT. Translating it yields CASTTGAGQPQHF.

This clone was seen only once. This chain uses TRBV7-2 with TRBJ2-7; D is undetermined. V was pared by 2 bases and J by 2 bases, with 16 bases between. Germline-derived CDR1 and CDR2 are SGHTA and FQGNSA. CDR3 length: 16 amino acids. In nucleotides, the CDR3 is TGTGCCAGCAGCTTATTATCGGCAGTTGCTACCTACGAGCAGTACTTC. Its translation is CASSLLSAVATYEQYF.

The V gene is TRBV19, the J gene TRBJ1-6; D is undetermined. Trimming took 2 bases from V and 9 from J, leaving 5 bases between them. Germline CDR1 LNHDA, CDR2 SQIVND (reference sequence). The CDR3 has 12 amino acids. As DNA, the CDR3 is TGTGCCAGTAGTATAACGGGTTCACCCCTCCACTTT. Protein: CASSITGSPLHF.